The rows below give T cell receptor beta chains drawn from one sample of a study of response to subunit inactivated influenza vaccine. TCRdb re-called the RT-PCR reads through MiXCR, storing one row per CDR3 protein. This table holds 500,000 to 750,000 distinct CDR3 sequences, 11% to 15% found once. This specimen consisted of PBMCs from blood, obtained about 13 days after vaccination. The receptor source for this set is a man aged 50 to 59 who received an inactivated influenza vaccine. CDR3s leave out the opening cysteine and the closing phenylalanine or tryptophan. A D gene is named only where the DNA matches it firmly.

j_call d_call v_call cdr3_aa
TRBJ2-1 . TRBV6-1 ASTHGRSSYNEQF
TRBJ1-6 TRBD1 TRBV6-1 ASSQRDRNSPLH
TRBJ2-6 . TRBV28 ASSLIGANVLT
TRBJ2-7 TRBD1 TRBV29-1 SVGTGNEQY
TRBJ1-5 TRBD1 TRBV20-1 SARRDRGSQPQH
TRBJ2-4 . TRBV6-1 ASSETLAKNIQY
TRBJ1-1 TRBD1 TRBV19 ASSKDRGTNTEAF
TRBJ1-5 . TRBV7-9 ASSLDNQPQH
TRBJ2-3 TRBD2 TRBV7-2 ASSLVFTSGEDTQY
TRBJ2-1 TRBD1 TRBV9 ASSQRDRGFNEQF
TRBJ2-1 . TRBV30 AWSRGDSPYNEQF
TRBJ2-2 . TRBV7-2 ASSRGGSRNTGELF
TRBJ2-1 . TRBV12-3/TRBV12-4 ASRLGQPYNEQF
TRBJ2-3 TRBD2 TRBV11-2 ASSLLASGGLQY
TRBJ2-1 . TRBV6-5 ASSYSRQAYNEQF
TRBJ2-7 . TRBV20-1 SARDLAGEDEQY
TRBJ2-4 . TRBV7-2 ASSPGSLNIQY
TRBJ1-5 . TRBV12-3/TRBV12-4 ASSLGGVGRLPQH
TRBJ2-1 TRBD2 TRBV7-6 ASSPRLAGDGEQF
TRBJ2-7 . TRBV5-1 ASSRDTNYEQY
TRBJ2-7 TRBD2 TRBV25-1 ASRAPGLAGSYEQY
TRBJ2-2 TRBD2 TRBV29-1 SAGTRNTGELF